These T cell receptor beta chains were read from a single sample in a study of cytomegalovirus exposure and HLA in healthy donors. Here immunoSEQ multiplex PCR was the method, and the copy in TCRdb shows in-frame clones only, minus some. The repertoire holds more than 95,000 clones, roughly 70% seen once, with more than 1.5% in the top ten. Material: PBMCs. All receptors come from a woman under 30 in good health and CMV-seronegative. Each CDR3 is given with its conserved first and last residue. The D gene is left open where the match is weak. Expanded clones are given a class, and other clones once, few, many or no size at all.

V	J	D	size	DNA	CDR3
TRBV2	TRBJ2-7	TRBD1	-	TGTGCCAGCAGGGAAAACACAGGGGGCGCGTTCTACGAGCAGTACTTC	CASRENTGGAFYEQYF
TRBV18	TRBJ1-5	-	-	TGTGCCAGCTCAGAGGAGGCTCAGCCCCAGCATTTT	CASSEEAQPQHF
TRBV30	TRBJ2-3	-	-	TGTGCCTGGAGTCACGGCGACAGGCCGTACACAGATACGCAGTATTTT	CAWSHGDRPYTDTQYF
TRBV5-4	TRBJ2-5	-	-	TGTGCCAGCAGCTTGGGCCAGGGGAAGACCCAGTACTTC	CASSLGQGKTQYF
TRBV5-4	TRBJ1-6	-	-	TGTGCCAGCAGCTTGGCCGGCGGCCAGATTGGCAATTCACCCCTCCACTTT	CASSLAGGQIGNSPLHF
TRBV29-1	TRBJ2-1	-	-	TGCAGCGGTGACGGTATCGACAATGAGCAGTTCTTC	CSGDGIDNEQFF
TRBV6-5	TRBJ1-1	TRBD1	-	TGTGCCAGCAGTTATCCGGGACAGCCTATGAACACTGAAGCTTTCTTT	CASSYPGQPMNTEAFF
TRBV5-4	TRBJ1-2	TRBD1	once	TGTGCCAGCAGCTTACAGACAGGGCTGGCTGGCTACACCTTC	CASSLQTGLAGYTF
TRBV21-1	TRBJ1-5	-	-	TGTGCCACAGCTCTAGGGAGGGCCCCCTTCAATCAGCCCCAGCATTTT	CATALGRAPFNQPQHF
TRBV5-6	TRBJ2-2	-	few	TGTGCCAGCAGCTTGTTACTGGCGGGCCGGACAGTCACCGGGGAGCTGTTTTTT	CASSLLLAGRTVTGELFF
TRBV6-1	TRBJ2-5	TRBD1	-	TGTGCCAGGTCCCGGGACAGATACCAAGAGACCCAGTACTTC	CARSRDRYQETQYF
TRBV18	TRBJ2-1	TRBD1	-	TGTGCCAGCTCACCCCCTTCGACAGGGGGCATTGTCCAGTTCTTC	CASSPPSTGGIVQFF
TRBV6-1	TRBJ2-7	-	-	TGTGCCAGCAGGAAAGTCCGGGGGACCTACGAGCAGTACTTC	CASRKVRGTYEQYF
TRBV14	TRBJ2-3	-	-	TGTGCCAGCAGCCAAGTAGGGGTCAGGGGAGATACGCAGTATTTT	CASSQVGVRGDTQYF
TRBV5-1	TRBJ1-1	TRBD1	few	TGCGCCAGCAGCCTTGGGACAGGGAGGAGCCCTGAAGCTTTCTTT	CASSLGTGRSPEAFF
TRBV9	TRBJ2-1	TRBD2	few	TGTGCCAGCAGCGTAGCGGAAACTAGCGGCTACAATGAGCAGTTCTTC	CASSVAETSGYNEQFF
TRBV18	TRBJ2-5	-	-	TGTGCCAGCTCACCTCCCGGGACACACCAAGAGACCCAGTACTTC	CASSPPGTHQETQYF
TRBV2	TRBJ2-7	-	-	TGTGCCAGCAGTGAAGGGATTGGGGGGAGCATGTACGAGCAGTACTTC	CASSEGIGGSMYEQYF
TRBV10-3	TRBJ2-1	TRBD1	-	TGTGCCATCAGTGGAACGGGACAGGGACGATACAATGAGCAGTTCTTC	CAISGTGQGRYNEQFF
TRBV9	TRBJ1-5	-	-	TGTGCCAGCAGCGTAGCTGGGGTCCTGGGCAGACAGCCGGGTCCGACCCAGCATTTT	CASSVAGVLGRQPGPTQHF
TRBV2	TRBJ1-1	TRBD1	-	TGTGCCAGCAGTGATACAGGGGGTGGCACTGAAGCTTTCTTT	CASSDTGGGTEAFF
TRBV6-1	TRBJ2-1	TRBD1	-	TGTGCCTCCCGGGGACAGTCCAACAATGAGCAGTTCTTC	CASRGQSNNEQFF
TRBV5-1	TRBJ1-4	-	-	TGCGCCAGCAGCTCGGACTCGTGGGGTGAAAAACTGTTTTTT	CASSSDSWGEKLFF
TRBV6-5	TRBJ1-2	-	-	TGTGCCAGCAGGGCCAACGAGGGCTATGGCTACACCTTC	CASRANEGYGYTF
TRBV27	TRBJ1-4	-	-	TGTGCCAGCAGTTCGGACAGCCTTAATGAAAAACTGTTTTTT	CASSSDSLNEKLFF
TRBV2	TRBJ1-2	TRBD1	-	TGTGCCAGCAGGGAAGGGACAGCGCCCTATGGCTACACCTTC	CASREGTAPYGYTF
TRBV10-2	TRBJ1-1	-	-	TGCGCCAGCGAGGCCATTCAGAACACTGAAGCTTTCTTT	CASEAIQNTEAFF
TRBV30	TRBJ2-5	TRBD2	-	TGTGCCTGGAGTATTAGCGGGGGGGCCAGAGGAGAGACCCAGTACTTC	CAWSISGGARGETQYF
TRBV6-5	TRBJ1-4	TRBD1	-	TGTGCCAGCAGTCGGACAGGGGGCGTTGAAAAACTGTTTTTT	CASSRTGGVEKLFF
TRBV19	TRBJ1-5	-	-	TGTGCCAGTAGTATAGATGGAGTTGACCAGCCCCAGCATTTT	CASSIDGVDQPQHF
TRBV29-1	TRBJ1-5	-	-	TGCAGCGTCAGGACGGGGGATCAGCCCCAGCATTTT	CSVRTGDQPQHF
TRBV29-1	TRBJ2-1	-	-	TGCAGCGTTGAAGAGAATAGCGGCTCCTTCGGGTCCTACAATGAGCAGTTCTTC	CSVEENSGSFGSYNEQFF
TRBV25-1	TRBJ1-4	-	-	TGTGCCAGCAGTGGACAGTTTAATGAAAAACTGTTTTTT	CASSGQFNEKLFF
TRBV29-1	TRBJ1-3	-	few	TGCAGCGTTGTAAACGCCCGGAACACCATATATTTT	CSVVNARNTIYF
TRBV5-4	TRBJ1-4	-	-	TGTGCCAGCAGCTTGGGCAGGGGCGAAAAACTGTTTTTT	CASSLGRGEKLFF
TRBV6-5	TRBJ1-6	TRBD1	-	TGTGCCAGCAGATTCAACAGGGGCGCTTCACCCCTCCACTTT	CASRFNRGASPLHF
TRBV10-3	TRBJ1-1	-	-	TGTGCCATCAGGGGCCAGGGGATGGACACTGAAGCTTTCTTT	CAIRGQGMDTEAFF
TRBV5-4	TRBJ1-2	TRBD1	-	TGTGCCAGCAGCTCCGGGACAGGGGGCTACTATGGCTACACCTTC	CASSSGTGGYYGYTF
TRBV7-9	TRBJ1-2	-	-	TGTGCCAGCAGACCACCGGTGTTTGGCTACACCTTC	CASRPPVFGYTF
TRBV6-1	TRBJ2-2	-	-	TGTGCCAGCAGTGACACGAACACCGGGGAGCTGTTTTTT	CASSDTNTGELFF